The 6 T cell receptor beta chains listed next were all sequenced from one sample in a study of cytomegalovirus exposure and HLA in healthy donors. It was with 60 Vbeta and 13 Jbeta primers that the PCR ran. TCRdb's copy holds only in-frame clones and misses some; the assay was immunoSEQ multiplex PCR. The sample holds about 46,000 clones. Sequences were obtained from PBMCs. Every receptor here comes from a woman between 35 and 50 years old in good health and CMV-seronegative.

The rearrangement joins TRBV28 to TRBJ2-3; 13 bases are a match to TRBD2. The ends lost 6 bases at V and 4 bases at J; junction bases unmatched: 7. In germline, CDR1 is MDHEN, CDR2 SYDVKM. The CDR3 consists of 16 residues. The chain's CDR3 is CASSPGLAGVPDTQYF. The CDR3 DNA reads as TGTGCCAGCAGCCCTGGACTAGCGGGAGTCCCAGATACGCAGTATTTT.

The chain carries TRBV29-1 and TRBJ2-7, with D perhaps matching TRBD2 (5 bases). CDR1 and CDR2 (germline): SQVTM, ANQGSEA. There are 13 residues in the CDR3. V was shortened by 4 bases and J by 6 bases, with 16 bases between the two germline ends. DNA for the CDR3: TGCAGCGTTGGGTTCCGGGGATCTCTCGAGCAGTACTTC. It encodes CSVGFRGSLEQYF.

V usage is TRBV6-5 and J usage is TRBJ2-7; 9 bases align to TRBD2. The V gene's germline CDR1 is MNHEY and CDR2 SVGAGI. The CDR3 has 16 amino acids. V lost 0 bases, J lost 0 bases, and 3 bases stayed unmatched. The CDR3 loop is CASSYSFSGSSYEQYF. The CDR3, as DNA: TGTGCCAGCAGTTACTCCTTTAGCGGGAGCTCCTACGAGCAGTACTTC.

This chain uses TRBV6-5 with TRBJ2-2; a possible D gene is TRBD1 (7 bases). The CDR3 covers 15 residues. Trimming took 5 bases from V and 1 from J, leaving 11 bases between them. Germline-derived CDR1 and CDR2 are MNHEY and SVGAGI. The CDR3 is CASSRGTVNTGELFF. The CDR3 DNA reads as TGTGCCAGCAGTCGGGGGACAGTGAACACCGGGGAGCTGTTTTTT.

This chain connects TRBV4-3 to TRBJ1-3; no reliable D call. Germline V CDR1 and CDR2: LGHNA, YSLEER. V lost 0 bases, J lost 4 bases, and 19 bases lay in between. The CDR3 runs to 18 residues. Here the CDR3 reads CASSQDREYRPDGNTIYF. The CDR3 DNA reads TGCGCCAGCAGCCAAGATCGGGAGTACAGACCAGACGGAAACACCATATATTTT.

V usage is TRBV7-3 and J usage is TRBJ2-1; weak D call: TRBD2 (5 bases). V was clipped by 4 bases and J by 4 bases, with 17 bases between them. CDR3 size: 16 residues. Germline V CDR1 and CDR2: SGHTA, FQGTGA. DNA for the CDR3: TGTGCCAGCAGCTCAAACTACCTGACTAATTACAATGAGCAGTTCTTC. Protein: CASSSNYLTNYNEQFF.